Listed below are T cell receptor beta chains from one sample, sequenced in a study of T cell responses to AZD1222 COVID-19 vaccine. Repertoires were generated with immunoSEQ multiplex PCR, while TCRdb's copy carries only in-frame clones and drops some. The data show roughly 140,000 clones, approximately 90% seen once. Sequencing was performed on peripheral blood, taken 28 days after the second AZD1222 dose. The receptors originated from an adult who received the AZD1222 COVID-19 vaccine. Both conserved end residues are part of each CDR3. The order of the fields is J gene, V gene, clone size, D gene, CDR3 protein, CDR3 DNA. The D gene is left open where the match is weak. Not all rows give a size; the values are once, few, many and, for expanded clones, a class.

J gene: TRBJ1-5
V gene: TRBV24-1
clone size: NA
D gene: TRBD1
CDR3 protein: CATSDSPSRETGTQPQHF
CDR3 DNA: TGTGCCACCAGTGATTCCCCCTCGAGAGAGACAGGGACTCAGCCCCAGCATTTT

J gene: TRBJ2-1
V gene: TRBV9
clone size: NA
D gene: TRBD2
CDR3 protein: CASSVAGGPDEQFF
CDR3 DNA: TGTGCCAGCAGCGTCGCGGGGGGGCCGGACGAGCAGTTCTTC

J gene: TRBJ2-1
V gene: TRBV27
clone size: NA
D gene: NA
CDR3 protein: CASSVTRAHSTRQFF
CDR3 DNA: TGTGCCAGCAGTGTGACCCGAGCACATTCGACTCGGCAGTTCTTC

J gene: TRBJ1-2
V gene: TRBV29-1
clone size: NA
D gene: NA
CDR3 protein: CSVFVGGYTF
CDR3 DNA: TGCAGCGTTTTCGTAGGTGGCTACACCTTC

J gene: TRBJ1-6
V gene: TRBV27
clone size: NA
D gene: NA
CDR3 protein: CASSQGRSPLHF
CDR3 DNA: TGTGCCAGCAGTCAAGGTCGGTCACCCCTCCACTTT

J gene: TRBJ1-2
V gene: TRBV7-9
clone size: NA
D gene: NA
CDR3 protein: CASSLVSYYGYTF
CDR3 DNA: TGTGCCAGCAGCTTGGTCAGCTACTATGGCTACACCTTC

J gene: TRBJ1-1
V gene: TRBV20-1
clone size: NA
D gene: NA
CDR3 protein: CSARGVGEAFF
CDR3 DNA: TGCAGTGCTAGAGGCGTCGGTGAAGCTTTCTTT

J gene: TRBJ1-6
V gene: TRBV27
clone size: NA
D gene: NA
CDR3 protein: CASTTSGVSNSPLHF
CDR3 DNA: TGTGCCAGCACCACTTCAGGGGTTTCTAATTCACCCCTCCACTTT

J gene: TRBJ1-1
V gene: TRBV19
clone size: NA
D gene: NA
CDR3 protein: CASSITGKGDTEAFF
CDR3 DNA: TGTGCCAGTAGTATCACGGGAAAGGGGGACACTGAAGCTTTCTTT

J gene: TRBJ2-2
V gene: TRBV19
clone size: NA
D gene: NA
CDR3 protein: CATEKRARGELFF
CDR3 DNA: TGTGCCACTGAGAAGAGGGCCAGGGGGGAGCTGTTTTTT

J gene: TRBJ2-7
V gene: TRBV3-1/TRBV3-2
clone size: once
D gene: NA
CDR3 protein: CASSQMDGSYEQYF
CDR3 DNA: TGTGCCAGCAGCCAAATGGATGGCTCCTACGAGCAGTACTTC

J gene: TRBJ2-2
V gene: TRBV24-1
clone size: NA
D gene: NA
CDR3 protein: CATSGTEVTGELFF
CDR3 DNA: TGTGCCACCAGTGGGACAGAGGTCACCGGGGAGCTGTTTTTT

J gene: TRBJ1-2
V gene: TRBV5-1
clone size: NA
D gene: NA
CDR3 protein: CASSLAQGYGYTF
CDR3 DNA: TGCGCCAGCAGCTTGGCCCAGGGGTATGGCTACACCTTC

J gene: TRBJ1-5
V gene: TRBV12-3/TRBV12-4
clone size: NA
D gene: NA
CDR3 protein: CASSSYSDKGEHF
CDR3 DNA: TGTGCCAGCAGTTCGTATTCTGACAAGGGGGAACATTTT

J gene: TRBJ1-1
V gene: TRBV7-2
clone size: NA
D gene: NA
CDR3 protein: CASSFNQGDGTEAFF
CDR3 DNA: TGTGCCAGCAGCTTCAACCAGGGCGATGGCACTGAAGCTTTCTTT

J gene: TRBJ2-6
V gene: TRBV29-1
clone size: NA
D gene: TRBD1
CDR3 protein: CSAAGTGGFSGANVLTF
CDR3 DNA: TGCAGCGCTGCCGGGACAGGGGGTTTCTCTGGGGCCAACGTCCTGACTTTC

J gene: TRBJ2-5
V gene: TRBV11-2
clone size: NA
D gene: TRBD2
CDR3 protein: CASSFQRGFQETQYF
CDR3 DNA: TGTGCCAGCAGCTTTCAGCGGGGGTTTCAAGAGACCCAGTACTTC